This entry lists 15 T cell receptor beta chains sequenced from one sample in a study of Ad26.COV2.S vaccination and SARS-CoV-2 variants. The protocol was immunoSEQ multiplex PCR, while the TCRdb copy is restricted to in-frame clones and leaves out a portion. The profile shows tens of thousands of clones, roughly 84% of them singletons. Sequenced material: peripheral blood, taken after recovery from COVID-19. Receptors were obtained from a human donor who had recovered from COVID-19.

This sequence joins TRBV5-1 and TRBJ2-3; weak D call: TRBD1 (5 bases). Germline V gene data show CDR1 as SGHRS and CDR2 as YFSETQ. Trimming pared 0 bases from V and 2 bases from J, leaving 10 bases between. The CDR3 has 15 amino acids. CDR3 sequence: CASSLGGRATDTQYF. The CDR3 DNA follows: TGCGCCAGCAGCTTGGGGGGCAGGGCCACAGATACGCAGTATTTT.

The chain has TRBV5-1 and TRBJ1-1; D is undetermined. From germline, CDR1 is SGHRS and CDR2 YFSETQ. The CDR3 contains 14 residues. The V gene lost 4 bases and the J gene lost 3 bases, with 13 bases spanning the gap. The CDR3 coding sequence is TGCGCCAGCAGCCCCGAATGGAGGTACACTGAAGCTTTCTTT. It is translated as CASSPEWRYTEAFF.

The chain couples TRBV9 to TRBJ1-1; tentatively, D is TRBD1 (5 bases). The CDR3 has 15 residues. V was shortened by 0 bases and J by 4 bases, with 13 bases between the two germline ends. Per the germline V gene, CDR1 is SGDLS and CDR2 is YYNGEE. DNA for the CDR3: TGTGCCAGCAGCGTAGGGGCAGGGACCAGCACTGAAGCTTTCTTT. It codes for CASSVGAGTSTEAFF. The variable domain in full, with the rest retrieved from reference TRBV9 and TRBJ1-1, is DSGVTQTPKHLITATGQRVTLRCSPRSGDLSVYWYQQSLDQGLQFLIQYYNGEERAKGNILERFSAQQFPDLHSELNLSSLELGDSALYFCASSVGAGTSTEAFFGQGTRLTVV.

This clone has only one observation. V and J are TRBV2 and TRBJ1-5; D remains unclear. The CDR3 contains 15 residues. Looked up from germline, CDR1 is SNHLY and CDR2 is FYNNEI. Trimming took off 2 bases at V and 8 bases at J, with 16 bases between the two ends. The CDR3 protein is CASSESPGSRKPQHF. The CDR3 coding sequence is TGTGCCAGCAGTGAATCCCCGGGCAGCCGTAAGCCCCAGCATTTT.

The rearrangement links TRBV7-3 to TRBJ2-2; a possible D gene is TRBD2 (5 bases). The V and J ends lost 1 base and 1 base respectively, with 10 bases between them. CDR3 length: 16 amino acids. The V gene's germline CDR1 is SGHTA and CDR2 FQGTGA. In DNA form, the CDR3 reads TGTGCCAGCAGCTTAAACTCGGCGGGGAACACCGGGGAGCTGTTTTTT. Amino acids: CASSLNSAGNTGELFF.

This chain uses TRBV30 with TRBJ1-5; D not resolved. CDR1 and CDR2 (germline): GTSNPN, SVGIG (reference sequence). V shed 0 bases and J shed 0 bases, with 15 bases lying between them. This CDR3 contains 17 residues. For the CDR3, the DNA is TGTGCCTGGAGTGTAGGAATGACACCTTATAGCAATCAGCCCCAGCATTTT. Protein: CAWSVGMTPYSNQPQHF.

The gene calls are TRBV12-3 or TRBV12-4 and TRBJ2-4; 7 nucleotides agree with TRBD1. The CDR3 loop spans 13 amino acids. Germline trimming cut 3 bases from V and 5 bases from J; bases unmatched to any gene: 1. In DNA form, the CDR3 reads TGTGCCAGCAGTTTCGGGACAGAAAACATTCAGTACTTC. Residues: CASSFGTENIQYF.

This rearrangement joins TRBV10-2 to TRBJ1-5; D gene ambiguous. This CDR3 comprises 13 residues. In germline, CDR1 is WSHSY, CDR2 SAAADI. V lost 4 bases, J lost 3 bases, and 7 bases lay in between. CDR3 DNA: TGCGCCAGCAGTGCTACGTTCAATCAGCCCCAGCATTTT. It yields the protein CASSATFNQPQHF.

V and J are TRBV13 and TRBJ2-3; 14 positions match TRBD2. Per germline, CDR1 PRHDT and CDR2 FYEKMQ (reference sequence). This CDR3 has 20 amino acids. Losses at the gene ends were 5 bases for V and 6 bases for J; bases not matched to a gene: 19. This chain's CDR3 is CASSQRGTSGGLRSADTQYF. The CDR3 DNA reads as TGTGCCAGCAGCCAACGGGGGACTAGCGGGGGACTTCGGTCGGCGGATACGCAGTATTTT.

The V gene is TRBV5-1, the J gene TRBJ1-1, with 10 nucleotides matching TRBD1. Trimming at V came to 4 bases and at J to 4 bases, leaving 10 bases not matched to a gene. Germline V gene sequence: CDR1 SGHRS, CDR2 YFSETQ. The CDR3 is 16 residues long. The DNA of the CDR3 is TGCGCCAGCAGCCCGACAGGGGGCGCGACTGGCACTGAAGCTTTCTTT. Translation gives CASSPTGGATGTEAFF. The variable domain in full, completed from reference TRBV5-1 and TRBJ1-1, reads KAGVTQTPRYLIKTRGQQVTLSCSPISGHRSVSWYQQTPGQGLQFLFEYFSETQRNKGNFPGRFSGRQFSNSRSEMNVSTLELGDSALYLCASSPTGGATGTEAFFGQGTRLTVV.

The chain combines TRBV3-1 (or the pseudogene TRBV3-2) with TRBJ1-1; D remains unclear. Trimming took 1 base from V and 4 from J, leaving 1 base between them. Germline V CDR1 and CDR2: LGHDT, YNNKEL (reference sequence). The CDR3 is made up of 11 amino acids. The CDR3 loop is CASSQGTEAFF. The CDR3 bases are TGTGCCAGCAGCCAAGGCACTGAAGCTTTCTTT.

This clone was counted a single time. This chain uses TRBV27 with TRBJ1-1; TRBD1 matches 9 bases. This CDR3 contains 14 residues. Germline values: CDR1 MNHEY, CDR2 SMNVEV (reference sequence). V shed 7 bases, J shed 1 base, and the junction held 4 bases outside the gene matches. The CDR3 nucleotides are TGTGCCAGCAACCAGGACAGGGGGAACACTGAAGCTTTCTTT. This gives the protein CASNQDRGNTEAFF.

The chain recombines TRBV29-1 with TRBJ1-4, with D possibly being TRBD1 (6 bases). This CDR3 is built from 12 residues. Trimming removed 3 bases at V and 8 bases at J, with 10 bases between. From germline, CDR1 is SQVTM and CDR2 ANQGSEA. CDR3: CSVEGAYEKLFF. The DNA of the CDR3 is TGCAGCGTTGAGGGGGCGTACGAAAAACTGTTTTTT. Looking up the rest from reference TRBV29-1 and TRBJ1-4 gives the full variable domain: SAVISQKPSRDICQRGTSLTIQCQVDSQVTMMFWYRQQPGQSLTLIATANQGSEATYESGFVIDKFPISRPNLTFSTLTVSNMSPEDSSIYLCSVEGAYEKLFFGSGTQLSVL.

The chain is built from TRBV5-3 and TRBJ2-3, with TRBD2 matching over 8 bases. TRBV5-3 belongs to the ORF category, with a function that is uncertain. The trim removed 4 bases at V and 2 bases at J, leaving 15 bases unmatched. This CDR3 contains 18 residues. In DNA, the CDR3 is TGTGCCAGAAGCCCCCGGCGGGCGGGGGGAACTTACACAGATACGCAGTATTTT. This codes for CARSPRRAGGTYTDTQYF.

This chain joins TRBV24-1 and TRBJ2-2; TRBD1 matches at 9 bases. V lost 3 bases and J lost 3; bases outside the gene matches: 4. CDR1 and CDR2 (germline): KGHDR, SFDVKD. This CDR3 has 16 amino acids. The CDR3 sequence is CATSDPDRGDTGELFF. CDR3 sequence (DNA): TGTGCCACCAGTGATCCGGACAGGGGCGACACCGGGGAGCTGTTTTTT.